These 2 T cell receptor beta chains were sequenced from one sample in a study of CD8+ T cells in alopecia areata. It was cDNA, reverse transcribed from extracted RNA, that served as the sequencing template. The table came from immunoSEQ multiplex PCR; TCRdb's copy has only in-frame clones and leaves some out. The data show 170,000 or so clones, 59% seen once. Sequencing was performed on CD4+ T cells sorted from blood, taken at week 0. The origin of the receptors is a human donor with alopecia areata.

The rearrangement links TRBV30 to TRBJ2-2, with 8 positions matching TRBD1. This CDR3 is built from 16 residues. Trimming removed 6 bases from V and 5 bases from J; junction bases left unmatched: 14. Germline V lookup: CDR1 GTSNPN, CDR2 SVGIG (reference sequence). CDR3 nucleotides: TGTGCCTGCAAATTCACGACAGGGGACCGAACCGGGGAGCTGTTTTTT. Protein sequence: CACKFTTGDRTGELFF.

This clone showed up just a few times. This chain joins TRBV5-1 and TRBJ2-1, with TRBD2 matching over 11 bases. V was pared by 4 bases and J by 4 bases, with 4 bases of the junction left unmatched. The CDR3 runs 15 residues. Per germline, CDR1 SGHRS and CDR2 YFSETQ. The CDR3 sequence is CASSVAGGPYNEQFF. The DNA for the CDR3 is TGCGCCAGCAGCGTAGCGGGGGGGCCTTACAATGAGCAGTTCTTC.